This T cell receptor beta chain was identified during a study of cytomegalovirus exposure and HLA in healthy donors. PCR used 60 Vbeta primers and 13 Jbeta primers. The assay was immunoSEQ multiplex PCR, and TCRdb's table has in-frame clones only and misses some. The sample holds about 94,000 clones; 76% are singletons and the top ten take 1.2% to 1.5%. The CDR3 runs 13 residues. Trimming cost V 4 bases and J 7 bases, with 17 bases left between them. Germline CDR1 reads SQVTM; CDR2 reads ANQGSEA. The clonotype originates from a male donor in good health and CMV-seronegative. The chain uses TRBV29-1 and TRBJ2-7, with D possibly being TRBD1 (6 bases). The sample taken for sequencing was PBMCs. The CDR3 sequence: CSVVGQGWKEQYF. The CDR3 nucleotides read TGCAGCGTTGTAGGGCAGGGGTGGAAGGAGCAGTACTTC.